The 11 T cell receptor beta chains presented below share a single source sample, sequenced in a study of regulatory T cells in long-lasting Graves disease. Investigators prepared the TCR beta libraries by applying iRepertoire HTBI primers and Arm-PCR of CDR3 regions. A single record per CDR3 protein comes from TCRdb applying MiXCR to the multiplex PCR reads. The data hold approximately 400,000 distinct CDR3 sequences, with roughly 15% observed a single time. Time point in this sample: newly diagnosed GD, antithyroid drugs for less than 3 months. With RNA extracted from PBMCs as input, the TCR library was made. The specimen comprised peripheral blood mononuclear cells (PBMCs), sampled at new diagnosis, from a patient treated with antithyroid drugs. The source is a female donor with Graves disease.

The J gene is TRBJ1-2, the V gene TRBV12-3 or TRBV12-4; tentatively, D is TRBD1 (5 bases). The CDR3 has 16 amino acids. V was pared by 5 bases and J by 6 bases, with 22 bases between. CDR3 region: CASSSFDSMWADGYTF. CDR3 nucleotide sequence: TGTGCCAGCAGTAGCTTTGACAGTATGTGGGCCGATGGCTACACCTTC.

The chain joins TRBV7-9 to TRBJ1-3; D is possibly TRBD1 (6 bases). V gave up 3 bases and J gave up 4 bases, with 25 bases separating them. Germline CDR1 reads SEHNR; CDR2 reads FQNEAQ (reference sequence). The CDR3 totals 19 residues. The CDR3 nucleotides read TGTGCCAGCAGCTTTTACCTTACCCAGATTGACAGGCCGGGAAACACCATATATTTT. This translates into CASSFYLTQIDRPGNTIYF.

The CDR3 DNA reads as TGTGCCAGCAGTCCAAGGACAGGGCTCAGAAATCATGGCTACACCTTC. Protein sequence: CASSPRTGLRNHGYTF. The chain combines TRBV6-2 or TRBV6-3 with TRBJ1-2; 8 bases match TRBD1. Trimming at V came to 5 bases and at J to 6 bases, leaving 14 bases not matched to a gene. The CDR3 contains 16 residues. Germline CDR1 MNHEY, CDR2 SVGEGT.

There are many counts of this clonotype. The genes are TRBV19 and TRBJ2-7, with D perhaps TRBD2 (5 bases). CDR1 and CDR2 from the germline V gene are LNHDA and SQIVND (reference sequence). V lost 5 bases and J lost 3, with 17 bases in between. The CDR3 has 15 residues. CDR3 residues: CASSARTAGGYEQYF. The CDR3 nucleotides are TGTGCCAGTAGTGCTCGGACTGCGGGCGGCTACGAGCAGTACTTC.

About this clonotype: No conserved phenylalanine or tryptophan is present at the end of the CDR3, so a read error is the likely explanation. V gene TRBV5-1 combines with J gene TRBJ2-6, with 11 bases aligning to TRBD2. The germline CDR1 and CDR2 sequences are SGHRS and YFSETQ. The length of the CDR3 is 18 residues. With V trimmed by 0 bases and J by 4 bases, 6 bases remained unmatched. CDR3 nucleotides: TGCGCCAGCAGCTTGGATCTAGCGGGAGGATCCGGGGCCAACGTCCTGACTTCC. It yields the protein CASSLDLAGGSGANVLTS.

This clonotype was counted ten times or more. The rearrangement joins TRBV28 to TRBJ1-2, with D maybe TRBD1 (6 bases). Trimming left V 7 bases short and J 0 bases short, with 15 bases between. There are 15 residues in the CDR3. Germline V gives CDR1 MDHEN, CDR2 SYDVKM. As DNA, the CDR3 is TGTGCCAGCACCCCCGGGGGCAGCCCTAACTATGGCTACACCTTC. Its translation: CASTPGGSPNYGYTF.

This clonotype was found many times. V and J are TRBV29-1 and TRBJ1-4; weak D call: TRBD1 (5 bases). V was clipped by 3 bases and J by 10 bases, with 15 bases between them. The CDR3 is made up of 13 amino acids. Germline CDR1 SQVTM, CDR2 ANQGSEA. The CDR3 sequence is CSVERGDGGKLFF. CDR3 nucleotide sequence: TGCAGCGTTGAGCGGGGGGACGGCGGAAAACTGTTTTTT.

About this clonotype: The conserved phenylalanine or tryptophan normally closing the CDR3 is absent here, so this likely arose from a read error. V gene TRBV9 combines with J gene TRBJ2-3; D call uncertain. CDR1 and CDR2 from the germline V gene are SGDLS and YYNGEE. The CDR3 is 12 amino acids. The V gene lost 3 bases and the J gene lost 2 bases, with 4 bases spanning the gap. The CDR3 region has the DNA TGTGCCAGCAGCGGGTCCACAGATACGCAGTATCTT. Translation: CASSGSTDTQYL.

This clonotype showed up just a few times. The chain employs TRBV5-1 and TRBJ2-7; D unresolved. Germline CDR1 SGHRS, CDR2 YFSETQ. The length of the CDR3 is 15 residues. V gave up 3 bases and J gave up 5 bases, with 18 bases separating them. CDR3 nucleotide sequence: TGCGCCAGCAGCTCCACCTGGACCTCCGTACACGAGCAGTACTTC. It translates to CASSSTWTSVHEQYF.

As regards this clonotype: Given a much more abundant clone one base away, this may be a read error. The chain is built from TRBV5-1 and TRBJ1-1; D unclear. V was pared by 4 bases and J by 2 bases, with 18 bases between. Per germline, CDR1 SGHRS and CDR2 YFSETQ. This CDR3 region has 16 residues. This CDR3 is CASSRKPTNINTEAFF. As DNA, the CDR3 is TGCGCCAGCAGCCGCAAACCGACAAACATAAACACTGAAGCTTTCTTT.

This clonotype was observed a few times. The V gene is TRBV27, the J gene TRBJ2-1, with D possibly matching TRBD1 (5 bases). Germline CDR1 is MNHEY and CDR2 is SMNVEV (reference sequence). The germline V and J ends were trimmed by 5 bases and 6 bases, with 14 bases remaining between them. The length of the CDR3 is 14 residues. CDR3 in amino acids: CASSLGPLFNEQFF. CDR3 sequence (DNA): TGTGCCAGCAGTCTGGGGCCACTGTTCAATGAGCAGTTCTTC.